This T cell receptor (beta chain) was documented in a study of shared clonotypes between healthy human individuals. Study findings and constraints: Larger richness was generally estimated for naive than memory subsets.

Every subset's genomic DNA went evenly onto several immunoSEQ plates. Clones were read by immunoSEQ multiplex PCR, and TCRdb kept only the in-frame ones, dropping some. The sample yields roughly 650,000 clones, roughly 96% seen once. As to this clone: The antigen remains unidentified.

The naive CD8 population came from CD45RO-negative cells selected for CCR7, without terminally differentiated effector memory CD45RA+ cells. The length of the CDR3 is 15 residues. V was trimmed by 1 base and J by 1 base, leaving 11 bases between them. CDR1 is MGHRA and CDR2 is YSYEKL in the germline V gene. The chain uses TRBV4-1 and TRBJ2-7; D unresolved. This TCR derives from a woman in her 30s in good health. Sequenced: naive CD8+ T cells sorted from blood. CDR3 bases: TGCGCCAGCAGCCAAGTCCGGGCACTTTCCTACGAGCAGTACTTC. Encoded protein: CASSQVRALSYEQYF.